This T cell receptor beta chain emerged from a study of blood T cell repertoires in COVID-19. Study in general: From the United States, Italy and Spain came samples of acute and convalescent COVID-19. The analysed material was cDNA or gDNA that came from T cells, B-cell-depleted T cells, or PBMCs.

The V segment lost 4 bases and the J segment 3 bases; nucleotides outside the gene matches: 9. Germline CDR1 is MNHEY and CDR2 is SMNVEV (reference sequence). This CDR3 has 15 amino acids. This table comes from immunoSEQ multiplex PCR, and its TCRdb copy is limited to in-frame clones, with some not included. The data contain 35,000 to 50,000 clones, over 80% of them singletons. The sample consisted of peripheral blood. This sequence joins TRBV27 and TRBJ2-7; 7 nucleotides match TRBD2. This clonotype was obtained from a woman between 40 and 50 years old with acute or convalescent COVID-19. The CDR3 DNA follows: TGTGCCAGCAGTTCGGGGGGAAGGGGCGGCTACGAGCAGTACTTC. It is translated as CASSSGGRGGYEQYF.